This T cell receptor (beta chain) was recovered during a study of STAT5B mutations in CD4+ large granular lymphocyte leukemia. Study-level findings and limits: TRBV06-family usage was enriched in top patient clones (8/27) versus controls (2/35). No patients shared main leukemic clonotypes, though about 26% appeared at low frequency elsewhere.

Control samples were healthy donors' buffy coats. The assay was immunoSEQ multiplex PCR, and TCRdb's table has in-frame clones only and misses some. Of more than 30,000 clones listed, around 84% were seen once; the top ten hold approximately 2.5%. Comment on this clone: The target antigen is unknown.

CDR3 size: 14 residues. Germline values: CDR1 LNHDA, CDR2 SQIVND (reference sequence). Trimming stripped 5 bases from V and 5 bases from J, with 12 bases between. This sequence joins TRBV19 and TRBJ2-2, with D possibly matching TRBD1 (6 bases). The TCR sequence derives from a human donor in good health. The sequencing sample was made of CD4+ T cells from blood buffy coats. CDR3 sequence reads: CASSDWGQTGELFF. CDR3 in DNA: TGTGCCAGTAGTGACTGGGGGCAAACCGGGGAGCTGTTTTTT.